Listed below are T cell receptor beta chains from one sample, sequenced in a study of shared clonotypes between healthy human individuals. Method: immunoSEQ multiplex PCR; TCRdb's copy keeps in-frame clones and lacks some. The sample consists of millions of clones, less than 95% of them appearing once. Sample: naive CD8+ T cells sorted from blood. Receptors originate from a man aged 18 to 30 in good health. Both conserved end residues are part of each CDR3. A D gene is named only where the DNA matches it firmly. Only some rows state a clone size, as once, few, many or a class for expanded clones.

CDR3: CASSYSLGGHEQYF
DNA: TGTGCCAGCAGTTACTCGCTCGGGGGGCACGAGCAGTACTTC
size: .
V: TRBV6-5
D: .
J: TRBJ2-7

CDR3: CASSPEGDTQYF
DNA: TGTGCCAGCAGCCCTGAGGGGGATACGCAGTATTTT
size: .
V: TRBV5-4
D: .
J: TRBJ2-3

CDR3: CASSHRGTSYEQYF
DNA: TGTGCCAGCAGCCACAGGGGGACCTCCTACGAGCAGTACTTC
size: .
V: TRBV7-9
D: TRBD1
J: TRBJ2-7

CDR3: CSVGRPPSYNEQFF
DNA: TGCAGCGTCGGACGTCCCCCCTCCTACAATGAGCAGTTCTTC
size: .
V: TRBV29-1
D: .
J: TRBJ2-1

CDR3: CASSLEQEPGQYF
DNA: TGTGCCAGCAGCTTAGAACAGGAGCCGGGTCAGTACTTC
size: .
V: TRBV13
D: .
J: TRBJ2-7

CDR3: CASSWGTSGTDTQYF
DNA: TGTGCCAGCAGTTGGGGGACTAGCGGCACAGATACGCAGTATTTT
size: .
V: TRBV27
D: TRBD2
J: TRBJ2-3

CDR3: CASRGVYGYTF
DNA: TGTGCCAGCAGGGGGGTTTATGGCTACACCTTC
size: .
V: TRBV6-5
D: .
J: TRBJ1-2

CDR3: CASSRLQGGDTEAFF
DNA: TGCGCCAGCAGTCGGCTACAGGGAGGGGACACTGAAGCTTTCTTT
size: .
V: TRBV4-1
D: .
J: TRBJ1-1

CDR3: CSVEARGQAYEQYF
DNA: TGCAGCGTTGAGGCCAGGGGGCAGGCCTACGAGCAGTACTTC
size: .
V: TRBV29-1
D: TRBD1
J: TRBJ2-7

CDR3: CSVEDRAVGDEQFF
DNA: TGCAGCGTTGAAGATAGGGCCGTGGGGGATGAGCAGTTCTTC
size: .
V: TRBV29-1
D: .
J: TRBJ2-1

CDR3: CASSLGRGANTGELFF
DNA: TGTGCCAGCAGCTTAGGACGGGGGGCTAACACCGGGGAGCTGTTTTTT
size: .
V: TRBV7-6
D: .
J: TRBJ2-2

CDR3: CASSEGPGQNMNTEAFF
DNA: TGTGCCAGCAGCGAGGGCCCGGGACAGAACATGAACACTGAAGCTTTCTTT
size: .
V: TRBV9
D: TRBD1
J: TRBJ1-1

CDR3: CASSSSGRDMNTEAFF
DNA: TGTGCCAGCAGCTCAAGCGGCAGGGACATGAACACTGAAGCTTTCTTT
size: .
V: TRBV11-2
D: .
J: TRBJ1-1

CDR3: CASSSLTEGGGFWEQFF
DNA: TGTGCCAGCAGTTCGCTGACGGAAGGGGGGGGATTTTGGGAGCAGTTCTTC
size: .
V: TRBV28
D: .
J: TRBJ2-1

CDR3: CASSLEGGLSSGYTF
DNA: TGCGCCAGCAGCTTGGAAGGAGGCTTATCAAGTGGCTACACCTTC
size: .
V: TRBV5-1
D: .
J: TRBJ1-2

CDR3: CATEVPGQGPNEKLFF
DNA: TGTGCCACCGAAGTCCCGGGACAGGGGCCTAATGAAAAACTGTTTTTT
size: .
V: TRBV10-3
D: TRBD1
J: TRBJ1-4

CDR3: CASSLGTGYQPQHF
DNA: TGTGCCAGCAGTTTAGGGACAGGGTATCAGCCCCAGCATTTT
size: .
V: TRBV27
D: TRBD1
J: TRBJ1-5

CDR3: CASSRLGNQETQYF
DNA: TGCGCCAGCAGCCGTCTAGGGAACCAAGAGACCCAGTACTTC
size: .
V: TRBV4-1
D: .
J: TRBJ2-5

CDR3: CASSLAGLDEQYF
DNA: TGCGCCAGCAGCTTGGCCGGGCTGGACGAGCAGTACTTC
size: .
V: TRBV5-1
D: .
J: TRBJ2-7

CDR3: CASSSEGQGETSYEQYF
DNA: TGTGCCAGCAGCTCCGAGGGACAGGGTGAAACCTCCTACGAGCAGTACTTC
size: .
V: TRBV7-9
D: TRBD1
J: TRBJ2-7

CDR3: CAWSWGSETQYF
DNA: TGTGCCTGGAGTTGGGGGAGTGAGACCCAGTACTTC
size: .
V: TRBV30
D: .
J: TRBJ2-5

CDR3: CASSPLGTTNEKLFF
DNA: TGCGCCAGCAGCCCTCTGGGGACAACTAATGAAAAACTGTTTTTT
size: .
V: TRBV4-3
D: .
J: TRBJ1-4

CDR3: CASSGIALHTDTQYF
DNA: TGCGCCAGCAGCGGGATAGCCCTTCACACAGATACGCAGTATTTT
size: .
V: TRBV4-1
D: .
J: TRBJ2-3

CDR3: CASSIRWETTYEQYF
DNA: TGTGCCAGTAGTATAAGGTGGGAGACCACCTACGAGCAGTACTTC
size: .
V: TRBV19
D: .
J: TRBJ2-7

CDR3: CASSQETGVTGELFF
DNA: TGCGCCAGCAGCCAAGAAACGGGAGTCACCGGGGAGCTGTTTTTT
size: .
V: TRBV4-3
D: .
J: TRBJ2-2

CDR3: CASSFGSSGNTIYF
DNA: TGTGCCAGCAGCTTTGGTAGCTCTGGAAACACCATATATTTT
size: .
V: TRBV5-6
D: .
J: TRBJ1-3

CDR3: CASSPGTGTEAFF
DNA: TGTGCCAGCAGCCCCGGGACAGGCACTGAAGCTTTCTTT
size: .
V: TRBV7-9
D: TRBD1
J: TRBJ1-1

CDR3: CASSPRGEKETQYF
DNA: TGTGCCAGCAGTCCCCGGGGAGAGAAAGAGACCCAGTACTTC
size: .
V: TRBV27
D: .
J: TRBJ2-5

CDR3: CASSLVGGVGLADYEQYF
DNA: TGTGCCAGCAGTCTAGTCGGGGGGGTTGGACTAGCGGACTACGAGCAGTACTTC
size: .
V: TRBV5-4
D: TRBD2
J: TRBJ2-7

CDR3: CAWSVAGYQPQHF
DNA: TGTGCCTGGAGTGTAGCAGGGTACCAGCCCCAGCATTTT
size: .
V: TRBV30
D: .
J: TRBJ1-5

CDR3: CASSLVAGGLGTDTQYF
DNA: TGTGCCAGCAGTTTAGTAGCGGGGGGGCTCGGCACAGATACGCAGTATTTT
size: once
V: TRBV27
D: TRBD2
J: TRBJ2-3

CDR3: CASSPGPSRDEQFF
DNA: TGTGCCAGCTCACCAGGTCCCAGTCGCGATGAGCAGTTCTTC
size: once
V: TRBV18
D: .
J: TRBJ2-1

CDR3: CSVDDGGHPEAFF
DNA: TGCAGCGTTGATGACGGGGGACACCCTGAAGCTTTCTTT
size: .
V: TRBV29-1
D: .
J: TRBJ1-1

CDR3: CASSSDRSYEQYF
DNA: TGTGCCAGCAGCTCGGATCGGAGCTACGAGCAGTACTTC
size: .
V: TRBV5-6
D: .
J: TRBJ2-7

CDR3: CASSPWTGAPYEQYF
DNA: TGTGCCAGCAGTCCCTGGACAGGAGCTCCCTACGAGCAGTACTTC
size: .
V: TRBV28
D: TRBD1
J: TRBJ2-7

CDR3: CASSLESASEAFF
DNA: TGTGCCAGCAGCTTGGAGTCAGCGAGTGAAGCTTTCTTT
size: .
V: TRBV5-6
D: .
J: TRBJ1-1

CDR3: CASSLAGLATDTQYF
DNA: TGTGCCAGCAGCTTGGCGGGGCTAGCCACAGATACGCAGTATTTT
size: .
V: TRBV13
D: .
J: TRBJ2-3

CDR3: CASGLVPGPGTEAFF
DNA: TGTGCTAGTGGTTTGGTACCAGGGCCGGGGACTGAAGCTTTCTTT
size: few
V: TRBV12-5
D: .
J: TRBJ1-1